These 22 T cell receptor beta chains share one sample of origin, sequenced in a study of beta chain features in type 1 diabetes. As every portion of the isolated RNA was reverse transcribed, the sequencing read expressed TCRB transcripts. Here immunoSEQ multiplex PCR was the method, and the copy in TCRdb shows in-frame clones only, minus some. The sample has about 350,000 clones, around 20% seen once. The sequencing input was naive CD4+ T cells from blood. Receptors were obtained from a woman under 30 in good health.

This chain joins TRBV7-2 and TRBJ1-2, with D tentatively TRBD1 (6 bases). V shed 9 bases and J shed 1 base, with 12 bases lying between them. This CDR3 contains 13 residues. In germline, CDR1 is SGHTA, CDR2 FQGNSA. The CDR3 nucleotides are TGTGCCAGTACACAGGGAAATAACTATGGCTACACCTTC. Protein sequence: CASTQGNNYGYTF.

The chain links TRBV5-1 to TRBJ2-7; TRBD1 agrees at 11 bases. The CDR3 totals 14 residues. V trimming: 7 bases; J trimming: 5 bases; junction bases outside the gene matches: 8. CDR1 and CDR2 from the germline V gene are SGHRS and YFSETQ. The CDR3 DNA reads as TGCGCCAGCGGCCCGGGACAGGGGGGCAACGAGCAGTACTTC. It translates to CASGPGQGGNEQYF.

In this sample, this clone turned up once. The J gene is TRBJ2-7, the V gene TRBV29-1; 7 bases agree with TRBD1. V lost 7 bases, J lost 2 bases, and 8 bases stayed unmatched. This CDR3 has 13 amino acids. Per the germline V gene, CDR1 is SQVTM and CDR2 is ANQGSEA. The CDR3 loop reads CSASGTVTYEQYF. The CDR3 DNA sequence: TGCAGCGCATCCGGGACAGTCACCTACGAGCAGTACTTC.

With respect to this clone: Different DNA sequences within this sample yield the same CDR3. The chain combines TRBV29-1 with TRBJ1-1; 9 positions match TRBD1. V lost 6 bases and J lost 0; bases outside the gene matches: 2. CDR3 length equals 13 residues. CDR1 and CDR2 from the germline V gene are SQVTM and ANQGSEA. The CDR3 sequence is CSVRTGVNTEAFF. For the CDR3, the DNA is TGCAGCGTCAGGACAGGGGTGAACACTGAAGCTTTCTTT. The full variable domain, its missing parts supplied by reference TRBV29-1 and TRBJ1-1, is SAVISQKPSRDICQRGTSLTIQCQVDSQVTMMFWYRQQPGQSLTLIATANQGSEATYESGFVIDKFPISRPNLTFSTLTVSNMSPEDSSIYLCSVRTGVNTEAFFGQGTRLTVV.

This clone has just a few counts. CDR3 nucleotides: TGCGCCAGCAGTTGGACAGGGAAAGTACAGCCCCAGCATTTT. As protein: CASSWTGKVQPQHF. The chain has TRBV5-1 and TRBJ1-5; TRBD1 matches at 8 bases. This CDR3 region has 14 residues. Germline CDR1 and CDR2: SGHRS and YFSETQ. Unmatched junction bases numbered 8, after V lost 5 bases and J lost 7 bases.

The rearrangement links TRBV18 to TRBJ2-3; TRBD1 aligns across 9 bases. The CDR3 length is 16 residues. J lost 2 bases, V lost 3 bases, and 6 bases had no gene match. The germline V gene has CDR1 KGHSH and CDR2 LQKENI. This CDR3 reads CASSPGQGLNTDTQYF. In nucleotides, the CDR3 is TGTGCCAGCTCACCGGGACAGGGTTTAAACACAGATACGCAGTATTTT.

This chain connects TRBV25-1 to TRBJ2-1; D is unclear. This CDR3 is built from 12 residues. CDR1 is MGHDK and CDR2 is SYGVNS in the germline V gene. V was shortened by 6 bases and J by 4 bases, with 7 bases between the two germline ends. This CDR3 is CASSEVYNEQFF. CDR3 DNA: TGTGCCAGCAGCGAGGTTTACAATGAGCAGTTCTTC.

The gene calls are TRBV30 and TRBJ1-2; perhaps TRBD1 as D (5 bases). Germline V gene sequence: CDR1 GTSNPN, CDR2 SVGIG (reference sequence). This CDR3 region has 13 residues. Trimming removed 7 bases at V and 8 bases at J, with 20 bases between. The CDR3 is CASYRLLFEGYTF. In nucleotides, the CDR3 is TGTGCCTCGTACAGGCTGCTCTTTGAGGGCTACACCTTC.

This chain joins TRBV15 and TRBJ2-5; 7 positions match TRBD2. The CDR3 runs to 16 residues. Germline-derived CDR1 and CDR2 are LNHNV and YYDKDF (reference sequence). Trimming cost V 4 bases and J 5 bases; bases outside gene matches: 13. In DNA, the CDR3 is TGTGCCACCAGCAACGGGCTAGCGGTACCACAGGAGACCCAGTACTTC. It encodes CATSNGLAVPQETQYF. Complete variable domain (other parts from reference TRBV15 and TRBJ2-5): DAMVIQNPRYQVTQFGKPVTLSCSQTLNHNVMYWYQQKSSQAPKLLFHYYDKDFNNEADTPDNFQSRRPNTSFCFLDIRSPGLGDTAMYLCATSNGLAVPQETQYFGPGTRLLVL.

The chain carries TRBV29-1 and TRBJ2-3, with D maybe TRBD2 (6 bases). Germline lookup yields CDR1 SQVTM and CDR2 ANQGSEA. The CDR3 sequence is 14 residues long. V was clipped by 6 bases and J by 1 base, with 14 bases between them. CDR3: CSVRAGYGTDTQYF. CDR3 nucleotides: TGCAGCGTCCGGGCGGGGTATGGCACAGATACGCAGTATTTT.

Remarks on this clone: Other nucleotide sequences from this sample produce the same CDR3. As DNA, the CDR3 is TGTGCCAGCAGCCTCGGACAGAATCAGCCCCAGCATTTT. This gives the protein CASSLGQNQPQHF. The chain uses TRBV7-2 and TRBJ1-5, with a weak D call TRBD1 (6 bases). V lost 5 bases, J lost 4 bases, and 9 bases lay in between. CDR1 is SGHTA, CDR2 FQGNSA, per germline. This CDR3 contains 13 residues.

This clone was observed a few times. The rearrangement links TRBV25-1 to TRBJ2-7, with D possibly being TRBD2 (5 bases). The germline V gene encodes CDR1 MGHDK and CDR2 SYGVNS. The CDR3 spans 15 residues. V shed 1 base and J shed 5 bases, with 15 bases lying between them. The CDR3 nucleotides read TGTGCCAGCAGTGAATGGCGTGGGAGTGCGGACGAGCAGTACTTC. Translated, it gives CASSEWRGSADEQYF.

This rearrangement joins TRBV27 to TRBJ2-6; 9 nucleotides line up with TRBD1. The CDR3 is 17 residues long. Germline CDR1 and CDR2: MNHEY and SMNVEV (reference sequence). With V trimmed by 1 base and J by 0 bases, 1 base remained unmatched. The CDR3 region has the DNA TGTGCCAGCAGTTTATGGGGACAGGGCTCTGGGGCCAACGTCCTGACTTTC. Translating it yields CASSLWGQGSGANVLTF.

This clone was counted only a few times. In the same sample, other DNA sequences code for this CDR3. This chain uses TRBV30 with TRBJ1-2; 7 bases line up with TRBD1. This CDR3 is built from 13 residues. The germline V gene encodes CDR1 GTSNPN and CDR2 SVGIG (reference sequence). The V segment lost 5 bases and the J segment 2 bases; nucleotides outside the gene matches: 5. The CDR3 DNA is TGTGCCTGGTCGACAGGGCAGAACTATGGCTACACCTTC. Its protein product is CAWSTGQNYGYTF.

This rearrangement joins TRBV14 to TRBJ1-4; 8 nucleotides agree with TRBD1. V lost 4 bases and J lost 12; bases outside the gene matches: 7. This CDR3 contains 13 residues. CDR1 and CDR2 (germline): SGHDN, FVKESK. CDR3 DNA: TGTGCCAGCAGCCCAAAACAGGGGGTACAACTGTTTTTT. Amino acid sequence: CASSPKQGVQLFF.

CDR3 in amino acids: CASSFPTGIDSGANVLTF. CDR3 DNA: TGCGCCAGCAGCTTCCCGACAGGGATAGACTCTGGGGCCAACGTCCTGACTTTC. The chain has TRBV5-1 and TRBJ2-6; 7 bases are a match to TRBD1. The germline gives CDR1 SGHRS, CDR2 YFSETQ. The V segment lost 2 bases and the J segment 0 bases; nucleotides outside the gene matches: 8. The CDR3 loop spans 18 amino acids. Full variable domain (outside the CDR3, taken from reference TRBV5-1 and TRBJ2-6): KAGVTQTPRYLIKTRGQQVTLSCSPISGHRSVSWYQQTPGQGLQFLFEYFSETQRNKGNFPGRFSGRQFSNSRSEMNVSTLELGDSALYLCASSFPTGIDSGANVLTFGAGSRLTVL.

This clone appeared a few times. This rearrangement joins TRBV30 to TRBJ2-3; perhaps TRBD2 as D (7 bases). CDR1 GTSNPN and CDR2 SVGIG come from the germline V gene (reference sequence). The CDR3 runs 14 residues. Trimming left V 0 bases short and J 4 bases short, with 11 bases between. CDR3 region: CAWSVAGAADTQYF. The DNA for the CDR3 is TGTGCCTGGAGTGTCGCGGGGGCGGCAGATACGCAGTATTTT.

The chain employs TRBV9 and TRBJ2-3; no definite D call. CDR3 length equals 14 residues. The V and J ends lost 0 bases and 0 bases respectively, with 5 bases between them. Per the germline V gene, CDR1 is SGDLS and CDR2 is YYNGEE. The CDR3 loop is CASSVVGSTDTQYF. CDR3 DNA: TGTGCCAGCAGCGTAGTCGGTAGCACAGATACGCAGTATTTT. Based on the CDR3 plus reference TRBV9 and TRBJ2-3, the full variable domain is DSGVTQTPKHLITATGQRVTLRCSPRSGDLSVYWYQQSLDQGLQFLIQYYNGEERAKGNILERFSAQQFPDLHSELNLSSLELGDSALYFCASSVVGSTDTQYFGPGTRLTVL.

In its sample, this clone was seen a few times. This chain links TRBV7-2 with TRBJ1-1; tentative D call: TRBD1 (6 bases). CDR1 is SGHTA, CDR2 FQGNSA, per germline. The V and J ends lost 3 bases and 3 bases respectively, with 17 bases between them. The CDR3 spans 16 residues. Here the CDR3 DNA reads TGTGCCAGCAGCTTCAGGGGTGGCCCAGGGGACACTGAAGCTTTCTTT. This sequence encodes CASSFRGGPGDTEAFF.

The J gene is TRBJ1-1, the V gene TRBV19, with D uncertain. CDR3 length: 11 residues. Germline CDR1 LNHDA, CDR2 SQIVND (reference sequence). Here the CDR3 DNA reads TGTGCTCCCTCCCGGAACACTGAAGCTTTCTTT. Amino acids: CAPSRNTEAFF.

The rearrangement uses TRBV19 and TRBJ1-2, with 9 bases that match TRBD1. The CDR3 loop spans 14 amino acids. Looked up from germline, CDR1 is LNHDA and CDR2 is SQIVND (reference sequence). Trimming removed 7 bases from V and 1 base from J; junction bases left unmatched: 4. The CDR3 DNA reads TGTGCCAGTACCCACAGGGGGCGTAACTATGGCTACACCTTC. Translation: CASTHRGRNYGYTF.

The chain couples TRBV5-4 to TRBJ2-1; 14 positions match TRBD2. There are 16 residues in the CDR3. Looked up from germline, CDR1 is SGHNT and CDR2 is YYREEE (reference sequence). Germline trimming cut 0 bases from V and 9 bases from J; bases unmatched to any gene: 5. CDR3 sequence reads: CASSLARLAGGGEQFF. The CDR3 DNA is TGTGCCAGCAGCTTGGCGAGACTAGCGGGGGGGGGTGAGCAGTTCTTC.